This TCR beta chain is from a study of T cell clusters in autoimmune cytopenias. The study, taken as a whole, reports: A dominant lymphoma-associated repertoire apparently masked the cluster-lack signature in secondary cytopenia versus chronic lymphocytic leukemia. TRB repertoire shifts in secondary cytopenia and chronic lymphocytic leukemia mostly reflected lymphoma, not autoimmunity.

TRB rearrangements were amplified by touch-down multiplex PCR with mixed TRB-A/B primers. TCRdb re-called the multiplex PCR reads and catalogs CDR3 proteins one per entry, DNA excluded. The repertoire table contains 8,300 or so distinct CDR3 sequences. The CDR3 totals 15 residues. CDR1 is SQVTM and CDR2 is ANQGSEA in the germline V gene. This clonotype is deemed medium-sized by its frequency. Its antigen remains unidentified. TRB amplification used approximately 250 ng of peripheral blood genomic DNA. The source of this sequence is a human donor with an autoimmune cytopenia or autoimmune hepatitis (not recorded which). The chain is built from TRBV29-1 and TRBJ1-5. Sequencing was performed on peripheral blood. CDR3: CSVELPAERGQPQHF.